The 27 T cell receptor beta chains reported below all come from one sample, sequenced in a study of cytotoxic CD8 clonotypes in ibrutinib-treated CLL. Sequencing was performed with immunoSEQ multiplex PCR; in TCRdb, only in-frame clones are kept and a portion is missing. The sample lists tens of thousands of clones; around 84% were seen once. The material was PBMCs, obtained before ibrutinib treatment. These receptors were taken from a human donor with chronic lymphocytic leukemia.

The V gene is TRBV19, the J gene TRBJ1-2, with 7 bases aligning to TRBD1. Trimming cost V 5 bases and J 2 bases; bases outside gene matches: 5. Per germline, CDR1 LNHDA and CDR2 SQIVND (reference sequence). This CDR3 has 14 amino acids. CDR3 loop: CASSPQTGNYGYTF. CDR3 DNA sequence: TGTGCCAGTAGTCCCCAGACAGGGAACTATGGCTACACCTTC.

This chain connects TRBV6-5 to TRBJ1-2; D remains unclear. Trimming pared 0 bases from V and 4 bases from J, leaving 9 bases between. The CDR3 is made up of 14 amino acids. Germline-derived CDR1 and CDR2 are MNHEY and SVGAGI. The DNA of the CDR3 is TGTGCCAGCAGTTACTCCCGGTTTGGCTATGGCTACACCTTC. This sequence encodes CASSYSRFGYGYTF.

This chain joins TRBV29-1 and TRBJ2-5; 8 bases are shared with TRBD1. With V trimmed by 4 bases and J by 4 bases, 2 bases remained unmatched. The CDR3 spans 12 residues. The germline gives CDR1 SQVTM, CDR2 ANQGSEA. CDR3 sequence reads: CSVAQGGETQYF. In DNA, the CDR3 is TGCAGCGTTGCACAGGGGGGAGAGACCCAGTACTTC.

V gene TRBV9 combines with J gene TRBJ2-2; weak D call: TRBD2 (5 bases). The V and J ends lost 4 bases and 8 bases respectively, with 12 bases between them. The CDR3 is 13 amino acids. Germline lookup yields CDR1 SGDLS and CDR2 YYNGEE. The CDR3 loop is CASSRGYEGELFF. The DNA of the CDR3 is TGTGCCAGCAGCCGGGGATATGAGGGGGAGCTGTTTTTT.

The chain's CDR3 is CASSPRALSYNEQFF. DNA for the CDR3: TGTGCCAGCAGCCCCCGGGCGTTGAGCTACAATGAGCAGTTCTTC. The chain links TRBV11-2 to TRBJ2-1; no reliable D call. V was pared by 5 bases and J by 3 bases, with 14 bases between. Germline CDR1 reads SGHAT; CDR2 reads FQNNGV. The CDR3 is made up of 15 amino acids.

The V call is TRBV30, the J call TRBJ2-7; tentative D call: TRBD1 (5 bases). Deletions cut 2 bases from V and 4 bases from J, with 18 bases between. The CDR3 is 15 residues long. The germline V gene encodes CDR1 GTSNPN and CDR2 SVGIG (reference sequence). CDR3 region: CAWSISGQGQYEQYF. The CDR3 DNA sequence: TGTGCCTGGAGTATTTCTGGCCAGGGCCAATACGAGCAGTACTTC.

The V gene is TRBV6-5, the J gene TRBJ1-2; TRBD1 is a possible D gene (5 bases). Trimming removed 0 bases at V and 0 bases at J, with 11 bases between. The length of the CDR3 is 16 residues. Germline CDR1 and CDR2: MNHEY and SVGAGI. CDR3 in amino acids: CASSYSRDGANYGYTF. In DNA form, the CDR3 reads TGTGCCAGCAGTTACTCCCGGGACGGAGCTAACTATGGCTACACCTTC.

This clone has more than one count but fewer than ten. This chain connects TRBV2 to TRBJ2-5, with D possibly TRBD1 on 6 matching bases. The germline V and J ends were trimmed by 5 bases and 2 bases, with 15 bases remaining between them. The CDR3 has 15 amino acids. Per the germline V gene, CDR1 is SNHLY and CDR2 is FYNNEI. CDR3 nucleotide sequence: TGTGCCAGCAGTCGGGACATAGGGGGTCAAGAGACCCAGTACTTC. It encodes CASSRDIGGQETQYF.

The chain couples TRBV9 to TRBJ1-5; D gene ambiguous. The CDR3 is 15 amino acids. Germline V lookup: CDR1 SGDLS, CDR2 YYNGEE. Trimming left V 1 base short and J 1 base short, with 9 bases between. This chain's CDR3 is CASSVHADSNQPQHF. The DNA of the CDR3 is TGTGCCAGCAGCGTACATGCAGACAGCAATCAGCCCCAGCATTTT.

This sequence joins TRBV6-1 and TRBJ1-1; D is ambiguous. V lost 8 bases and J lost 5, with 6 bases in between. CDR3 length equals 10 residues. CDR1 MNHNS and CDR2 SASEGT come from the germline V gene. In DNA, the CDR3 is TGTGCCAGCGTGTGGACTGAAGCTTTCTTT. Its translation: CASVWTEAFF.

The gene calls are TRBV4-2 and TRBJ2-3; a weak D match, TRBD2 (6 bases). V lost 0 bases to trimming and J lost 5 bases, with 15 bases between them. Germline V gene data show CDR1 as LGHNA and CDR2 as YNFKEQ. This CDR3 is 16 amino acids long. The CDR3 DNA is TGTGCCAGCAGCCAAGAGACAGCGGGCCCCGTAGATACGCAGTATTTT. Encoded protein: CASSQETAGPVDTQYF.

CDR3 sequence (DNA): TGTGCCAGCAGTATACCGACAGGTTATCAGCCCCAGCATTTT. The encoded protein is CASSIPTGYQPQHF. V is TRBV28 and J is TRBJ1-5, with D possibly matching TRBD1 (6 bases). V shed 5 bases and J shed 5 bases, with 13 bases lying between them. Germline V gene lookup returns CDR1 MDHEN and CDR2 SYDVKM. The CDR3 has 14 residues.

The chain recombines TRBV5-4 with TRBJ1-3; D uncertain. Trimming pared 7 bases from V and 0 bases from J, leaving 11 bases between. Per the germline V gene, CDR1 is SGHNT and CDR2 is YYREEE (reference sequence). This CDR3 is built from 14 residues. This chain's CDR3 is CASWRKSSGNTIYF. The CDR3 bases are TGTGCCAGCTGGAGGAAAAGCTCTGGAAACACCATATATTTT.

The chain carries TRBV2 and TRBJ2-7; D is possibly TRBD2 (5 bases). CDR1 and CDR2 (germline): SNHLY, FYNNEI. The CDR3 spans 13 residues. V lost 8 bases, J lost 2 bases, and 13 bases lay in between. CDR3 sequence reads: CASFGRGAYEQYF. DNA of the CDR3: TGTGCCAGCTTTGGACGGGGAGCCTACGAGCAGTACTTC.

J is TRBJ1-1 and V is TRBV19; D not resolved. This CDR3 region has 16 residues. The germline V and J ends were trimmed by 2 bases and 0 bases, with 13 bases remaining between them. CDR1 and CDR2 from the germline V gene are LNHDA and SQIVND (reference sequence). The CDR3 DNA reads as TGTGCCAGTAGTATATATCCTTCGACAATGAACACTGAAGCTTTCTTT. This codes for CASSIYPSTMNTEAFF. The entire variable domain, with the rest obtained from reference TRBV19 and TRBJ1-1, is as follows: DGGITQSPKYLFRKEGQNVTLSCEQNLNHDAMYWYRQDPGQGLRLIYYSQIVNDFQKGDIAEGYSVSREKKESFPLTVTSAQKNPTAFYLCASSIYPSTMNTEAFFGQGTRLTVV.

This clone is medium-sized (0.01 to 0.1%) by share. A much larger clone lies a single base off, so this may be a read error. The J gene is TRBJ2-7, the V gene TRBV5-8; D is possibly TRBD1 or TRBD2 (6 bases each). This CDR3 is 15 amino acids long. CDR1 is SGHTS and CDR2 is YDEGEE in the germline V gene. Between the trimmed V and J ends, which lost 0 bases and 7 bases, there was a span of 17 bases. The CDR3 region is CASSLEGTRAGEQYF. CDR3 nucleotides: TGTGCCAGCAGCTTGGAGGGGACAAGGGCGGGGGAGCAGTACTTC.

V gene TRBV7-3 combines with J gene TRBJ1-1; perhaps TRBD1 as D (6 bases). The CDR3 spans 13 residues. Trimming shortened V by 5 bases and J by 3 bases, and 10 bases separated the two germline ends. Germline assignment: CDR1 SGHTA and CDR2 FQGTGA. CDR3 nucleotides: TGTGCCAGCAGCGGGACATACTACACTGAAGCTTTCTTT. Translation: CASSGTYYTEAFF.

The rearrangement links TRBV27 to TRBJ1-1; possibly TRBD1 for D (6 bases). This CDR3 has 13 residues. Germline values: CDR1 MNHEY, CDR2 SMNVEV (reference sequence). Trimming removed 5 bases at V and 5 bases at J, with 12 bases between. CDR3 loop: CASSTGFGTEAFF. Here the CDR3 DNA reads TGTGCCAGCAGTACAGGGTTCGGGACTGAAGCTTTCTTT.

J is TRBJ1-4 and V is TRBV9, with D perhaps matching TRBD1 (5 bases). There are 16 residues in the CDR3. V lost 0 bases to trimming and J lost 4 bases, with 13 bases between them. CDR1 SGDLS and CDR2 YYNGEE come from the germline V gene. The CDR3 protein is CASSVDSGYNNEKLFF. The CDR3 DNA reads TGTGCCAGCAGCGTAGATTCAGGGTACAATAATGAAAAACTGTTTTTT.

This sequence joins TRBV7-6 and TRBJ1-2, with D possibly matching TRBD1 (6 bases). This CDR3 has 14 residues. Germline V gene data show CDR1 as SGHVS and CDR2 as FNYEAQ. Trimming pared 7 bases from V and 2 bases from J, leaving 14 bases between. Here the CDR3 reads CASTPGGANYGYTF. CDR3 DNA: TGTGCCAGCACCCCCGGGGGGGCGAACTATGGCTACACCTTC. Full variable domain (rest looked up from reference TRBV7-6 and TRBJ1-2): GAGVSQSPRYKVTKRGQDVALRCDPISGHVSLYWYRQALGQGPEFLTYFNYEAQQDKSGLPNDRFSAERPEGSISTLTIQRTEQRDSAMYRCASTPGGANYGYTFGSGTRLTVV.

The rearrangement uses TRBV6-5 and TRBJ2-1, with 8 bases fitting TRBD2. The germline gives CDR1 MNHEY, CDR2 SVGAGI. The CDR3 loop spans 15 amino acids. V shed 6 bases and J 0 bases; nucleotides not matched to a gene: 4. CDR3 amino acids: CASRTSGSSYNEQFF. The CDR3 DNA is TGTGCCAGCAGGACGAGCGGGAGCTCCTACAATGAGCAGTTCTTC.

The chain has TRBV14 and TRBJ2-6; D uncertain. There are 12 residues in the CDR3. The germline gives CDR1 SGHDN, CDR2 FVKESK. V was pared by 7 bases and J by 0 bases, with 1 base between. The DNA of the CDR3 is TGTGCCAGCACCTCTGGGGCCAACGTCCTGACTTTC. The encoded protein is CASTSGANVLTF.

The chain uses TRBV7-9 and TRBJ2-3; D is undetermined. CDR1 is SEHNR and CDR2 is FQNEAQ in the germline V gene (reference sequence). The V end lost 5 bases, the J end lost 2 bases, and 5 bases lay between the germline ends. The CDR3 loop spans 12 amino acids. The CDR3 protein is CASSATTDTQYF. CDR3 nucleotides: TGTGCCAGCAGCGCAACCACAGATACGCAGTATTTT. Drawing the rest from reference TRBV7-9 and TRBJ2-3, the complete variable domain is DTGVSQNPRHKITKRGQNVTFRCDPISEHNRLYWYRQTLGQGPEFLTYFQNEAQLEKSRLLSDRFSAERPKGSFSTLEIQRTEQGDSAMYLCASSATTDTQYFGPGTRLTVL.

This chain connects TRBV7-6 to TRBJ2-3; 10 bases agree with TRBD2. Trimming at V came to 4 bases and at J to 1 base, leaving 8 bases not matched to a gene. The CDR3 length is 17 residues. Germline-derived CDR1 and CDR2 are SGHVS and FNYEAQ. DNA for the CDR3: TGTGCCAGCAGCTCGCCTAGCGGGAGAAGGCGCACAGATACGCAGTATTTT. It yields the protein CASSSPSGRRRTDTQYF.

The V and J genes are TRBV28 and TRBJ2-4, with TRBD2 matching 13 bases. V trimming: 5 bases; J trimming: 0 bases; junction bases outside the gene matches: 13. The CDR3 runs 20 residues. The germline CDR1 and CDR2 sequences are MDHEN and SYDVKM. CDR3 region: CASSKAAGTSGILAKNIQYF. The CDR3 region has the DNA TGTGCCAGCAGTAAAGCTGCCGGGACTAGCGGGATACTAGCCAAAAACATTCAGTACTTC.

This clone was detected once. This chain connects TRBV10-2 to TRBJ2-3, with D tentatively TRBD2 (6 bases). CDR3 length: 11 amino acids. In germline, CDR1 is WSHSY, CDR2 SAAADI. Deletions cut 10 bases from V and 6 bases from J, with 11 bases between. In DNA form, the CDR3 reads TGCGCCACCGCCGGGAGTGATACGCAGTATTTT. Its protein is CATAGSDTQYF.

V is TRBV28 and J is TRBJ2-1, with D possibly TRBD2 on 6 matching bases. CDR1 is MDHEN and CDR2 is SYDVKM in the germline V gene. The CDR3 spans 15 residues. V was shortened by 8 bases and J by 6 bases, with 20 bases between the two germline ends. CDR3 coding DNA: TGTGCCAGCTCAACGCCGGGGACTCTTTCCAATGAGCAGTTCTTC. Translated: CASSTPGTLSNEQFF.